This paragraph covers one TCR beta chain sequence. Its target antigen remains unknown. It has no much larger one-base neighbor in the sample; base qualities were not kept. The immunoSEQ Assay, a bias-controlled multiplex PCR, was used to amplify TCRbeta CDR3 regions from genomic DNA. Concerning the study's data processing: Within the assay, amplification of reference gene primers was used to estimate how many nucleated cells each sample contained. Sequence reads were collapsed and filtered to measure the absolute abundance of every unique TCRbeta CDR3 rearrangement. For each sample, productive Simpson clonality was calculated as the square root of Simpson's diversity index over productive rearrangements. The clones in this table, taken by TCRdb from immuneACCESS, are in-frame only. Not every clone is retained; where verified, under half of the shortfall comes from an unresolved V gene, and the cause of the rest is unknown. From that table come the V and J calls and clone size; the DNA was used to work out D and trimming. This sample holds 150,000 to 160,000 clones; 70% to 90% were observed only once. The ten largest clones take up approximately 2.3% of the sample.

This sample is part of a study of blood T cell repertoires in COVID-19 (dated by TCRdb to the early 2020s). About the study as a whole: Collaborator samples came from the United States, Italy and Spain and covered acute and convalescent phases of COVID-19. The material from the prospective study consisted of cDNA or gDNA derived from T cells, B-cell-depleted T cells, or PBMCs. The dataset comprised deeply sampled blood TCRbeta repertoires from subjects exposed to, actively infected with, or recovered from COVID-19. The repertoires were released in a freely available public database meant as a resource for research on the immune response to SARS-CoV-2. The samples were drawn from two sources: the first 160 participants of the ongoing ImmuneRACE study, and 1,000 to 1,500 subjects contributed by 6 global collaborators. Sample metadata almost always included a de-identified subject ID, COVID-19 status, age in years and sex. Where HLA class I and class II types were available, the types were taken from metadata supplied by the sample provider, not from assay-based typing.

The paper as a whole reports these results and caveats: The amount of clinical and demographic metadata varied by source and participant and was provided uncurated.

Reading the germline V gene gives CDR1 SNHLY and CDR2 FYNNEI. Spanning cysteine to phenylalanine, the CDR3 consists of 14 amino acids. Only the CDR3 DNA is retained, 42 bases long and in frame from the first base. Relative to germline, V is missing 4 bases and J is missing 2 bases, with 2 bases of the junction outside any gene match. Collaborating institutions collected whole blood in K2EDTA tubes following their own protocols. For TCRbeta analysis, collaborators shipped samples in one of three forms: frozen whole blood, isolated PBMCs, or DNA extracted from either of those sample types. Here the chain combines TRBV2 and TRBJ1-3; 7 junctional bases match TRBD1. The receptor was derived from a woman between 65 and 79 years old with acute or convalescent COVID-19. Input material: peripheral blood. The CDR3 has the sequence CASSVDRTGNTIYF. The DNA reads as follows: TGTGCCAGCAGTGTGGACAGGACTGGAAACACCATATATTTT.